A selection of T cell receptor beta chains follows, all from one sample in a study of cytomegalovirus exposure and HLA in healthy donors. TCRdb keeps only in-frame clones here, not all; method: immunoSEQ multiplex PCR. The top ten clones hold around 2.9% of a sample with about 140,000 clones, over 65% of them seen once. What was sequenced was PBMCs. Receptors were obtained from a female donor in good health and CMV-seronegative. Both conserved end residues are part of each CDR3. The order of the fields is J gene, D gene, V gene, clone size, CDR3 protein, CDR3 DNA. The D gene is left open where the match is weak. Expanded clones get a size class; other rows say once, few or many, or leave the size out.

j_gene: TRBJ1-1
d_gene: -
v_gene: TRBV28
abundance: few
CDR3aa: CASSLYGGRRGTEAFF
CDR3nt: TGTGCCAGCAGTTTATATGGCGGGAGGCGGGGCACTGAAGCTTTCTTT

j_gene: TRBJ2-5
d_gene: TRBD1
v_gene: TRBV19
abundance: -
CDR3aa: CASSETGVLETQYF
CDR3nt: TGTGCCAGTTCTGAAACAGGGGTGTTGGAGACCCAGTACTTC

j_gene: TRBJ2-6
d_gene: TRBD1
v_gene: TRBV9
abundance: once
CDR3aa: CASSHDRDGANVLTF
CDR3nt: TGTGCCAGCAGCCACGACAGGGATGGGGCCAACGTCCTGACTTTC

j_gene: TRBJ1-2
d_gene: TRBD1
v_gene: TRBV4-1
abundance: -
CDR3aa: CASSQVPGGFSGYTF
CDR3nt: TGCGCCAGCAGCCAAGTACCAGGGGGCTTTAGTGGCTACACCTTC

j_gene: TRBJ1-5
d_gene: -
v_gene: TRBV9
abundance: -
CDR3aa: CASSVGEFQPQHF
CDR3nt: TGTGCCAGCAGCGTAGGGGAGTTTCAGCCCCAGCATTTT

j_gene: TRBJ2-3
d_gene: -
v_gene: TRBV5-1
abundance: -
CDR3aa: CASSLDDYGRPTDTQYF
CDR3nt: TGCGCCAGCAGCTTGGACGACTACGGGAGACCCACAGATACGCAGTATTTT

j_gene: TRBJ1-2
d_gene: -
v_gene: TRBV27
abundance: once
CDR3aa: CASKQRWQAHGYTF
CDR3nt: TGTGCCAGCAAACAACGTTGGCAGGCACATGGCTACACCTTC

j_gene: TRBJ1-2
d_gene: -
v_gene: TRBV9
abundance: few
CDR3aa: CASSVGLQEGGYTF
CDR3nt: TGTGCCAGCAGCGTGGGACTCCAGGAAGGGGGCTACACCTTC

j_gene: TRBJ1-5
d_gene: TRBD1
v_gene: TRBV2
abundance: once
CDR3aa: CASSSGGGINQPQHF
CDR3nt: TGTGCCAGCAGTTCAGGGGGTGGGATCAATCAGCCCCAGCATTTT

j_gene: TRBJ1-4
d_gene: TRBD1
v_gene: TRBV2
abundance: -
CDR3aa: CASVRSGTDLNEKLFF
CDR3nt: TGTGCCAGCGTGAGGTCCGGGACAGACCTTAATGAAAAACTGTTTTTT

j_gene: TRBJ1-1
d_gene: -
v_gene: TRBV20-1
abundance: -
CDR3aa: CRGTRLTEAFF
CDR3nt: TGCAGGGGGACACGGCTAACGGAAGCTTTCTTT

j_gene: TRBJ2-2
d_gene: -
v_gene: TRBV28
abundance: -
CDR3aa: CASCWDSRYTGELFF
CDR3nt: TGTGCCAGCTGCTGGGACTCTCGTTACACCGGGGAGCTGTTTTTT

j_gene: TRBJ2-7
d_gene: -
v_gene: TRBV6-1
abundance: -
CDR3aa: CASSEIKGAGYEQYF
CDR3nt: TGTGCCAGCAGTGAAATAAAAGGGGCAGGGTACGAGCAGTACTTC

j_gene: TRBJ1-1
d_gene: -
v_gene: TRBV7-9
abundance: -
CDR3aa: CASSSEFGTEAFF
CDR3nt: TGTGCCAGCTCGTCGGAGTTCGGCACTGAAGCTTTCTTT

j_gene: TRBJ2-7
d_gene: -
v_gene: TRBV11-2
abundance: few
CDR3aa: CASSPTGRTYEQYF
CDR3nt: TGTGCCAGCAGCCCGACAGGGAGGACCTACGAGCAGTACTTC

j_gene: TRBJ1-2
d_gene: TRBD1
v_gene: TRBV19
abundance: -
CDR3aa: CASSMTGTGTYGYTF
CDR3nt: TGTGCCAGTAGTATGACCGGGACAGGAACCTATGGCTACACCTTC

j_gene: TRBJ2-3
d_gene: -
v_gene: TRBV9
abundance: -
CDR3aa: CASSLMVGRLADTQYF
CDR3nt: TGTGCCAGCAGCCTAATGGTGGGTCGACTCGCTGATACGCAGTATTTT

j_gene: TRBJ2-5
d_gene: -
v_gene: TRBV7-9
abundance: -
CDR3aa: CASSPSRGGQETQYF
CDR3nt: TGTGCCAGCAGCCCCTCCAGGGGAGGGCAAGAGACCCAGTACTTC

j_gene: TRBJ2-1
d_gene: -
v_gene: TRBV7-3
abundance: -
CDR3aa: CASSYRGGASYNEQFF
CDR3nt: TGTGCCAGCAGCTATAGGGGGGGGGCCTCCTACAATGAGCAGTTCTTC

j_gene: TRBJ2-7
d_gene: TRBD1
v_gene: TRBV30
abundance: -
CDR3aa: CAWSRAGGSYEQYF
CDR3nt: TGTGCCTGGAGTAGGGCAGGGGGTTCCTACGAGCAGTACTTC

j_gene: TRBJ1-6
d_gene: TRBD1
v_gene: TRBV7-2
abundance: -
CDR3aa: CASKETGMKTPLHF
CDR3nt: TGTGCCAGCAAAGAGACAGGGATGAAGACACCCCTCCACTTT

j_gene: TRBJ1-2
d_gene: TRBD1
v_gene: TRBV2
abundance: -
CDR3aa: CASTLTGTYGYTF
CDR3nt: TGTGCCAGCACTCTGACAGGGACCTATGGCTACACCTTC

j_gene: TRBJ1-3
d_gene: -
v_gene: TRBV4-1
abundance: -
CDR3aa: CASSQLQGSGNTIYF
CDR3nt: TGCGCCAGCAGCCAATTACAGGGTTCTGGAAACACCATATATTTT